This entry lists 18 T cell receptor beta chains sequenced from one sample in a study of blood T cell repertoires in COVID-19 (dated by TCRdb to the early 2020s). Library preparation employed the immunoSEQ multiplex PCR assay. TCRdb took this table from immuneACCESS and kept in-frame rearrangements with V and J called. Such tables lack part of the clones; where checked against another copy, unresolved V genes explain under half of the gap, and the rest is unexplained. Present in this sample are 390,000 or so clones, about 86% of which were seen just once. Roughly a tenth of the sample belongs to the ten largest clones. Sequencing was carried out using PBMCs or T cells enriched from blood (not recorded which). These receptors came from a woman aged 50 to 60 who had recovered from COVID-19.

This rearrangement joins TRBV28 to TRBJ2-4; the D is unclear. The CDR3 length is 14 residues. The V gene's germline CDR1 is MDHEN and CDR2 SYDVKM. V was cut by 3 bases and J by 8 bases, with 14 bases left in between. CDR3 sequence: CASSLGVFGDIQYF. CDR3 nucleotide sequence: TGTGCCAGCAGTTTGGGTGTGTTTGGAGACATTCAGTACTTC.

V gene TRBV7-2 combines with J gene TRBJ1-2; 8 nucleotides align to TRBD1. The CDR3 spans 14 residues. CDR1 and CDR2 from the germline V gene are SGHTA and FQGNSA. The J segment lost 8 bases and the V segment lost 1 base, leaving 6 bases of the junction unmatched. The CDR3 DNA reads as TGTGCCAGCAGCTTAGGAAACAGGGGGGTAGGCTACACCTTC. The encoded protein is CASSLGNRGVGYTF.

Note on this clone: Other DNA sequences in the sample encode the same CDR3. The rearrangement uses TRBV27 and TRBJ2-7, with D maybe TRBD2 (6 bases). Trimming removed 0 bases from V and 1 base from J, with 10 bases in between. Per germline, CDR1 MNHEY and CDR2 SMNVEV (reference sequence). The CDR3 totals 15 residues. CDR3 amino acids: CASSLSGGGSYEQYF. CDR3 sequence (DNA): TGTGCCAGCAGTTTATCCGGGGGAGGATCCTACGAGCAGTACTTC.

The CDR3 loop reads CASRGGTGYSNQPQHF. DNA of the CDR3: TGTGCCAGTAGGGGGGGGACAGGGTATAGCAATCAGCCCCAGCATTTT. The chain carries TRBV19 and TRBJ1-5; 9 bases match TRBD1. Trimming took 6 bases from V and 0 from J; bases not matched to a gene: 6. The V gene's germline CDR1 is LNHDA and CDR2 SQIVND (reference sequence). This CDR3 comprises 16 residues.

The chain recombines TRBV6-5 with TRBJ1-1, with D perhaps TRBD1 (6 bases). CDR3 length: 15 amino acids. Looked up from germline, CDR1 is MNHEY and CDR2 is SVGAGI. Trimming took off 5 bases at V and 1 base at J, with 14 bases between the two ends. CDR3: CASSPPGHRNTEAFF. DNA for the CDR3: TGTGCCAGCAGTCCCCCGGGACACCGGAACACTGAAGCTTTCTTT.

J is TRBJ1-4 and V is TRBV6-6; D gene ambiguous. V was pared by 7 bases and J by 4 bases, with 7 bases between. The CDR3 is 12 residues long. Germline loops: CDR1 MNHNY, CDR2 SVGAGI (reference sequence). The chain's CDR3 is CASIPINEKLFF. The CDR3 DNA sequence: TGTGCCAGCATTCCAATTAATGAAAAACTGTTTTTT.

The chain links TRBV9 to TRBJ2-3; D remains ambiguous. The V gene lost 0 bases and the J gene lost 2 bases, with 7 bases spanning the gap. The CDR3 is 14 amino acids. From germline, CDR1 is SGDLS and CDR2 YYNGEE. CDR3 in amino acids: CASSVDRFTDTQYF. The CDR3 DNA sequence: TGTGCCAGCAGCGTAGACAGATTCACAGATACGCAGTATTTT.

This clone was seen only once. This chain uses TRBV5-1 with TRBJ2-7; tentatively, D is TRBD1 (6 bases). The ends were cut back, 7 bases at V and 3 bases at J, with 14 bases in the middle. Germline CDR1 SGHRS, CDR2 YFSETQ. The CDR3 covers 13 residues. CDR3 sequence (DNA): TGCGCCAGCTATCCGGGACACGGCTACGAGCAGTACTTC. It translates to CASYPGHGYEQYF.

The chain joins TRBV30 to TRBJ2-7, with TRBD2 matching 7 bases. The V and J ends lost 2 bases and 6 bases, in that order; junction bases with no gene match: 1. The CDR3 has 11 amino acids. CDR1 and CDR2 (germline): GTSNPN, SVGIG (reference sequence). The chain's CDR3 is CAWSTGGEQYF. CDR3 in DNA: TGTGCCTGGAGTACGGGGGGCGAGCAGTACTTC.

This chain uses TRBV27 with TRBJ2-5, with TRBD2 matching 7 bases. The CDR3 totals 13 residues. CDR1 is MNHEY and CDR2 is SMNVEV in the germline V gene (reference sequence). V shed 1 base and J 5 bases; nucleotides not matched to a gene: 1. CDR3 in DNA: TGTGCCAGCAGTTTATGGGGAGGGGAGACCCAGTACTTC. Translating it yields CASSLWGGETQYF.

The CDR3 here is CASSGLAGLQETQYF. CDR3 in DNA: TGTGCCAGCAGTGGTCTAGCGGGGCTTCAAGAGACCCAGTACTTC. The chain links TRBV2 to TRBJ2-5; 9 bases map to TRBD2. Trimming cost V 4 bases and J 2 bases; bases outside gene matches: 5. CDR1 and CDR2 from the germline V gene are SNHLY and FYNNEI. The CDR3 is made up of 15 amino acids.

As to this clone: Other DNA sequences from this sample encode an identical CDR3 as well. This chain links TRBV19 with TRBJ1-1; D is undetermined. Germline V CDR1 and CDR2: LNHDA, SQIVND (reference sequence). This CDR3 comprises 13 residues. V was clipped by 3 bases and J by 3 bases, with 8 bases between them. Written as DNA, the CDR3 is TGTGCCAGTAGTATTCGCGGGGACACTGAAGCTTTCTTT. This sequence encodes CASSIRGDTEAFF.

The chain couples TRBV3-1 (or the pseudogene TRBV3-2) to TRBJ1-5; perhaps TRBD1 as D (6 bases). V dropped 2 bases and J dropped 5 bases, with 13 bases sitting between them. This CDR3 has 15 amino acids. Germline V gene data show CDR1 as LGHDT and CDR2 as YNNKEL (reference sequence). The CDR3 DNA sequence: TGTGCCAGCAGCCAAAACAGGGACGCATATCAGCCCCAGCATTTT. This encodes CASSQNRDAYQPQHF.

This chain uses TRBV5-1 with TRBJ2-2; 9 bases fit TRBD1. The CDR3 has 16 residues. Unmatched junction bases numbered 8, after V lost 3 bases and J lost 5 bases. Germline V gives CDR1 SGHRS, CDR2 YFSETQ. The CDR3 DNA is TGCGCCAGCAGCTCAACCGGGACAGGGATGACCGGGGAGCTGTTTTTT. It translates to CASSSTGTGMTGELFF. Drawing the rest from reference TRBV5-1 and TRBJ2-2, the complete variable domain is KAGVTQTPRYLIKTRGQQVTLSCSPISGHRSVSWYQQTPGQGLQFLFEYFSETQRNKGNFPGRFSGRQFSNSRSEMNVSTLELGDSALYLCASSSTGTGMTGELFFGEGSRLTVL.

The chain links TRBV7-2 to TRBJ2-3; D is undetermined. Germline V CDR1 and CDR2: SGHTA, FQGNSA. The CDR3 length is 12 residues. V gave up 3 bases and J gave up 3 bases, with 4 bases separating them. In nucleotides, the CDR3 is TGTGCCAGCAGCTTTATGACAGATACGCAGTATTTT. This translates into CASSFMTDTQYF.

This clone was detected once. This chain links TRBV28 with TRBJ1-3, with TRBD1 matching over 8 bases. Trimming took 8 bases from V and 2 from J; bases not matched to a gene: 8. Germline-derived CDR1 and CDR2 are MDHEN and SYDVKM. The length of the CDR3 is 15 residues. CDR3 region: CASGGDRGTGNTIYF. The CDR3 DNA is TGTGCCAGCGGGGGCGACAGGGGTACTGGAAACACCATATATTTT.

The rearrangement uses TRBV7-9 and TRBJ2-1, with 7 nucleotides matching TRBD1. V trimming: 11 bases; J trimming: 2 bases; junction bases outside the gene matches: 6. CDR1 is SEHNR, CDR2 FQNEAQ, per germline (reference sequence). The CDR3 loop spans 13 amino acids. This chain's CDR3 is CAATGQTYNEQFF. Written as DNA, the CDR3 is TGTGCCGCTACGGGACAGACCTACAATGAGCAGTTCTTC.

The chain employs TRBV6-2 or TRBV6-3 and TRBJ1-4, with D perhaps TRBD1 (5 bases). Germline V gene sequence: CDR1 MNHEY, CDR2 SVGEGT. The CDR3 extends over 15 amino acids. V was pared by 5 bases and J by 0 bases, with 10 bases between. In DNA, the CDR3 is TGTGCCAGCAGTACGGGGGTGGCAACTAATGAAAAACTGTTTTTT. Encoded protein: CASSTGVATNEKLFF.